A selection of T cell receptor beta chains follows, all from one sample in a study of T cell repertoires in cytomegalovirus infection. Via MiXCR, TCRdb re-called the reads, giving one row per CDR3 protein. Of over 300,000 distinct CDR3 sequences listed, around a tenth are singletons. The sequenced material came from PBMCs. Receptor source: a human donor in good health (CMV status not recorded). Some clones in this sample may be carry-over from other donors' samples. Both conserved end residues are part of each CDR3. Each record gives: D gene, V gene, J gene, clone size, CDR3 protein, CDR3 DNA. The D gene is left open where the match is weak. Clone sizes are given selectively: once, few, many, or a class where the clone is expanded.

d_call: TRBD1; v_call: TRBV3-1; j_call: TRBJ2-3; clone_size: many; cdr3_aa: CASSHGGQGRTDTQYF; cdr3_nt: TGTGCCAGCAGCCATGGCGGACAGGGCCGCACAGATACGCAGTATTTT
d_call: .; v_call: TRBV7-2; j_call: TRBJ1-1; clone_size: few; cdr3_aa: CASSNPGALQAFF; cdr3_nt: TGTGCCAGCAGCAATCCGGGGGCTCTCCAAGCTTTCTTT
d_call: .; v_call: TRBV6-6; j_call: TRBJ2-3; clone_size: .; cdr3_aa: CASRGMGTDTQYF; cdr3_nt: TGTGCCAGCAGGGGGATGGGCACAGATACGCAGTATTTT
d_call: .; v_call: TRBV7-9; j_call: TRBJ1-3; clone_size: few; cdr3_aa: CASRSDRTSLSGNTIYF; cdr3_nt: TGTGCCAGCCGCTCGGACAGAACCAGTCTCTCTGGAAACACCATATATTTT
d_call: .; v_call: TRBV28; j_call: TRBJ2-5; clone_size: .; cdr3_aa: CASRRGGWMETQYF; cdr3_nt: TGTGCCAGCCGCAGGGGCGGATGGATGGAGACCCAGTACTTC
d_call: .; v_call: TRBV19; j_call: TRBJ2-1; clone_size: many; cdr3_aa: CASSISQTSYNEQFF; cdr3_nt: TGTGCCAGTAGTATTTCCCAGACTTCTTACAATGAGCAGTTCTTC
d_call: .; v_call: TRBV7-2; j_call: TRBJ2-3; clone_size: many; cdr3_aa: CASSLGIDSRTDTQYF; cdr3_nt: TGTGCCAGCAGCTTAGGGATCGACTCCCGCACAGATACGCAGTATTTT
d_call: .; v_call: TRBV6-5; j_call: TRBJ1-3; clone_size: .; cdr3_aa: CASSLDTVGTIYF; cdr3_nt: TGTGCCAGCAGCCTGGACACTGTGGGCACCATATATTTT
d_call: .; v_call: TRBV11-2; j_call: TRBJ2-7; clone_size: .; cdr3_aa: CASSLIGDYEQYF; cdr3_nt: TGTGCCAGCAGCTTGATTGGCGACTACGAGCAGTACTTC
d_call: .; v_call: TRBV11-2; j_call: TRBJ2-1; clone_size: few; cdr3_aa: CASSLTENEQFF; cdr3_nt: TGTGCCAGCAGCCTGACCGAGAATGAGCAGTTCTTC
d_call: .; v_call: TRBV7-2; j_call: TRBJ2-6; clone_size: many; cdr3_aa: CASSLGAGTGANVLTF; cdr3_nt: TGTGCCAGCAGCTTAGGAGCCGGGACTGGGGCCAACGTCCTGACTTTC
d_call: .; v_call: TRBV7-2; j_call: TRBJ1-5; clone_size: many; cdr3_aa: CASGGSQPQHF; cdr3_nt: TGTGCCAGCGGAGGGAGTCAGCCCCAGCATTTT
d_call: TRBD1; v_call: TRBV20-1; j_call: TRBJ1-3; clone_size: .; cdr3_aa: CSATKTGGNTIYF; cdr3_nt: TGCAGTGCTACAAAGACAGGGGGAAACACCATATATTTT
d_call: TRBD1; v_call: TRBV19; j_call: TRBJ2-3; clone_size: many; cdr3_aa: CASSSGTGLPSTDTQYF; cdr3_nt: TGTGCCAGTAGCTCCGGGACAGGGCTTCCTAGCACAGATACGCAGTATTTT
d_call: TRBD1; v_call: TRBV7-2; j_call: TRBJ1-3; clone_size: many; cdr3_aa: CASRRDRAPGNTIYF; cdr3_nt: TGTGCCAGCAGACGGGACAGGGCCCCTGGAAACACCATATATTTT
d_call: .; v_call: TRBV7-2; j_call: TRBJ2-7; clone_size: few; cdr3_aa: CASSPSWVDEQYF; cdr3_nt: TGTGCCAGCAGCCCCAGTTGGGTTGACGAGCAGTACTTC
d_call: .; v_call: TRBV20-1; j_call: TRBJ1-1; clone_size: many; cdr3_aa: CSARTGNTEAFF; cdr3_nt: TGCAGTGCTAGGACAGGCAACACTGAAGCTTTCTTT
d_call: .; v_call: TRBV2; j_call: TRBJ2-2; clone_size: few; cdr3_aa: CASSDGTTGPSGELFF; cdr3_nt: TGTGCCAGCAGTGATGGGACAACAGGGCCTTCCGGGGAGCTGTTTTTT
d_call: TRBD2; v_call: TRBV7-2; j_call: TRBJ2-7; clone_size: many; cdr3_aa: CASSAGLANYEQYF; cdr3_nt: TGTGCCAGCAGCGCCGGACTAGCTAACTACGAGCAGTACTTC
d_call: TRBD2; v_call: TRBV28; j_call: TRBJ2-3; clone_size: .; cdr3_aa: CGSSILAGYDTQYF; cdr3_nt: TGTGGCAGCAGCATCCTAGCGGGATATGATACGCAGTATTTT
d_call: .; v_call: TRBV4-2; j_call: TRBJ2-3; clone_size: .; cdr3_aa: CASSGDWGLVPSDTQYF; cdr3_nt: TGTGCCAGCAGCGGGGATTGGGGCCTAGTTCCGTCAGATACGCAGTATTTT
d_call: .; v_call: TRBV7-2; j_call: TRBJ1-5; clone_size: many; cdr3_aa: CASSPTDSQPQHF; cdr3_nt: TGTGCCAGCAGCCCCACGGATAGTCAGCCCCAGCATTTT
d_call: .; v_call: TRBV7-3; j_call: TRBJ2-1; clone_size: many; cdr3_aa: CASSATGGRFNEQFF; cdr3_nt: TGTGCCAGCAGCGCGACAGGCGGTCGTTTCAATGAGCAGTTCTTC
d_call: TRBD1; v_call: TRBV19; j_call: TRBJ2-5; clone_size: .; cdr3_aa: CASSRTGGMGETQYF; cdr3_nt: TGTGCCAGTAGTAGAACAGGGGGCATGGGGGAGACCCAGTACTTC
d_call: .; v_call: TRBV7-2; j_call: TRBJ1-2; clone_size: many; cdr3_aa: CASSLGPGTMESYTF; cdr3_nt: TGTGCCAGCAGCTTAGGGCCCGGGACAATGGAAAGCTACACCTTC
d_call: TRBD2; v_call: TRBV7-6; j_call: TRBJ2-1; clone_size: many; cdr3_aa: CASSPGQERTSGREQFF; cdr3_nt: TGTGCCAGCAGCCCGGGACAGGAACGGACTAGCGGCCGAGAGCAGTTCTTC
d_call: TRBD2; v_call: TRBV3-1; j_call: TRBJ2-7; clone_size: .; cdr3_aa: CASSPGLAGNYEQYF; cdr3_nt: TGTGCCAGCAGCCCGGGACTAGCGGGAAATTACGAGCAGTACTTC
d_call: TRBD1; v_call: TRBV7-2; j_call: TRBJ1-1; clone_size: many; cdr3_aa: CASSLARTGGSTEAFF; cdr3_nt: TGTGCCAGCAGCTTAGCACGGACAGGGGGCTCCACTGAAGCTTTCTTT
d_call: .; v_call: TRBV7-2; j_call: TRBJ2-7; clone_size: many; cdr3_aa: CASSYSGTVSYEQYF; cdr3_nt: TGTGCCAGCAGCTACAGCGGGACAGTCTCCTACGAGCAGTACTTC
d_call: TRBD2; v_call: TRBV7-9; j_call: TRBJ2-2; clone_size: .; cdr3_aa: CASSFGGGTGELFF; cdr3_nt: TGTGCCAGCAGCTTCGGGGGGGGCACCGGGGAGCTGTTTTTT
d_call: TRBD1; v_call: TRBV28; j_call: TRBJ2-4; clone_size: .; cdr3_aa: CASSLFGTVQNIQYF; cdr3_nt: TGTGCCAGCAGTTTATTCGGGACAGTTCAAAACATTCAGTACTTC
d_call: TRBD1; v_call: TRBV6-6; j_call: TRBJ1-5; clone_size: few; cdr3_aa: CASSSRGDSNQPQHF; cdr3_nt: TGTGCCAGCAGTTCCAGGGGGGATAGCAATCAGCCCCAGCATTTT
d_call: TRBD1; v_call: TRBV7-8; j_call: TRBJ1-1; clone_size: .; cdr3_aa: CASSATGTVTEAFF; cdr3_nt: TGTGCCAGCAGCGCAACCGGGACAGTAACTGAAGCTTTCTTT
d_call: .; v_call: TRBV7-6; j_call: TRBJ1-3; clone_size: few; cdr3_aa: CASSPAGGSSGNTIYF; cdr3_nt: TGTGCCAGCAGCCCCGCCGGGGGGAGCTCTGGAAACACCATATATTTT
d_call: .; v_call: TRBV29-1; j_call: TRBJ2-2; clone_size: .; cdr3_aa: CSVGVGGAGTGELFF; cdr3_nt: TGCAGCGTGGGGGTGGGGGGCGCAGGCACCGGGGAGCTGTTTTTT
d_call: TRBD1; v_call: TRBV28; j_call: TRBJ1-5; clone_size: many; cdr3_aa: CASKNRGEGSNQPQHF; cdr3_nt: TGTGCCAGCAAAAACAGGGGTGAAGGGAGCAATCAGCCCCAGCATTTT
d_call: .; v_call: TRBV7-2; j_call: TRBJ1-1; clone_size: many; cdr3_aa: CASSPLGSIGAEAFF; cdr3_nt: TGTGCCAGCAGCCCCCTAGGGTCAATCGGGGCTGAAGCTTTCTTT
d_call: TRBD2; v_call: TRBV12-3/TRBV12-4; j_call: TRBJ2-1; clone_size: .; cdr3_aa: CASSLLPSGRNEQFF; cdr3_nt: TGTGCCAGCAGTCTTCTTCCTAGCGGGAGGAATGAGCAGTTCTTC
d_call: .; v_call: TRBV6-1; j_call: TRBJ2-1; clone_size: few; cdr3_aa: CASSVRAANEQFF; cdr3_nt: TGTGCCAGCAGTGTGAGGGCAGCCAATGAGCAGTTCTTC
d_call: TRBD1; v_call: TRBV12-3/TRBV12-4; j_call: TRBJ2-7; clone_size: few; cdr3_aa: CASNQQGNPYEQYF; cdr3_nt: TGTGCCAGCAATCAACAGGGGAACCCCTACGAGCAGTACTTC
d_call: .; v_call: TRBV7-2; j_call: TRBJ1-5; clone_size: many; cdr3_aa: CASSTGLNQPQHF; cdr3_nt: TGTGCCAGCTCCACAGGGCTGAATCAGCCCCAGCATTTT
d_call: TRBD1; v_call: TRBV12-3/TRBV12-4; j_call: TRBJ2-7; clone_size: many; cdr3_aa: CASAGQGREQYF; cdr3_nt: TGTGCCAGCGCGGGACAGGGGCGGGAGCAGTACTTC
d_call: .; v_call: TRBV7-2; j_call: TRBJ2-6; clone_size: few; cdr3_aa: CASGPHLLSGANVLTF; cdr3_nt: TGTGCCAGTGGCCCTCATCTCCTCTCTGGGGCCAACGTCCTGACTTTC
d_call: TRBD2; v_call: TRBV12-3/TRBV12-4; j_call: TRBJ2-7; clone_size: few; cdr3_aa: CASRSLAGRGEQYF; cdr3_nt: TGTGCCAGCAGGTCACTAGCGGGGAGGGGCGAGCAGTACTTC
d_call: .; v_call: TRBV12-3/TRBV12-4; j_call: TRBJ1-1; clone_size: .; cdr3_aa: CASSFASSTEAFF; cdr3_nt: TGTGCCAGCAGTTTTGCTAGTAGCACTGAAGCTTTCTTT
d_call: TRBD2; v_call: TRBV28; j_call: TRBJ2-2; clone_size: .; cdr3_aa: CATVRLASGTGELFF; cdr3_nt: TGTGCCACCGTGCGATTAGCTAGCGGGACCGGGGAGCTGTTTTTT
d_call: TRBD1; v_call: TRBV28; j_call: TRBJ2-1; clone_size: many; cdr3_aa: CASSPGQGSNEQFF; cdr3_nt: TGTGCCAGCAGTCCGGGACAGGGGTCCAATGAGCAGTTCTTC
d_call: TRBD2; v_call: TRBV7-2; j_call: TRBJ2-7; clone_size: many; cdr3_aa: CASSLVSAGDYEQYF; cdr3_nt: TGTGCCAGCAGCTTAGTTTCAGCGGGGGACTACGAGCAGTACTTC
d_call: TRBD1; v_call: TRBV19; j_call: TRBJ2-1; clone_size: .; cdr3_aa: CASSIESSGGNEQFF; cdr3_nt: TGTGCCAGTAGTATAGAATCTTCAGGGGGCAATGAGCAGTTCTTC
d_call: .; v_call: TRBV7-2; j_call: TRBJ2-4; clone_size: many; cdr3_aa: CASSFGQAKNIQYF; cdr3_nt: TGTGCCAGCAGCTTCGGACAAGCCAAAAACATTCAGTACTTC
d_call: .; v_call: TRBV6-8; j_call: TRBJ2-6; clone_size: many; cdr3_aa: CASSYFPPGGSGANVLTF; cdr3_nt: TGTGCCAGCAGTTATTTTCCCCCGGGTGGCTCTGGGGCCAACGTCCTGACTTTC
d_call: .; v_call: TRBV9; j_call: TRBJ2-2; clone_size: few; cdr3_aa: CASSARAGELFF; cdr3_nt: TGTGCCAGCAGCGCTAGGGCCGGGGAGCTGTTTTTT
d_call: TRBD2; v_call: TRBV7-8; j_call: TRBJ2-2; clone_size: many; cdr3_aa: CASSFIAGGPSTGELFF; cdr3_nt: TGTGCCAGCAGCTTTATAGCGGGAGGGCCCTCCACCGGGGAGCTGTTTTTT